This passage covers 14 T cell receptor beta chains from one sample sequenced in a study of identical twins. TCRdb itself ran the 5' RACE reads through MiXCR, one entry per CDR3 protein. This sample has under 900,000 distinct CDR3 sequences; about 12% occur once, and the top ten carry about 1.5%. These data also featured in a second study, about yellow fever vaccine responses in identical twins.

The sample was PBMCs. These receptors came from a woman under 30 in good health.

The table lists this clonotype with many counts. The V call is TRBV2, the J call TRBJ2-7; D unresolved. Germline V gene data show CDR1 as SNHLY and CDR2 as FYNNEI. This CDR3 has 12 residues. Deletions cut 2 bases from V and 5 bases from J, with 7 bases between. This CDR3 reads CASSENSNEQYF. The CDR3 coding sequence is TGTGCCAGCAGTGAAAATAGCAACGAGCAGTACTTC.

This sequence joins TRBV5-1 and TRBJ2-7, with TRBD1 identical over 10 bases. This CDR3 has 14 amino acids. Trimming took 4 bases from V and 7 from J; bases not matched to a gene: 8. Germline lookup yields CDR1 SGHRS and CDR2 YFSETQ. CDR3 sequence (DNA): TGCGCCAGCAGCAAGGGACAGGGGAGTGGAGAGCAGTACTTC. Its translation is CASSKGQGSGEQYF.

The V call is TRBV11-3, the J call TRBJ1-1; D is ambiguous. Germline V lookup: CDR1 SGHNT, CDR2 YENEEA. This CDR3 contains 15 residues. V was trimmed by 9 bases and J by 4 bases, leaving 21 bases between them. The CDR3 bases are TGTGCCAGACCTTCGTGGTCCACTCGTATCACTGAAGCTTTCTTT. Protein sequence: CARPSWSTRITEAFF.

This clonotype has more than one count but fewer than ten. The rearrangement links TRBV12-3 or TRBV12-4 to TRBJ1-1; the D is unclear. V was shortened by 3 bases and J by 2 bases, with 13 bases between the two germline ends. The CDR3 extends over 15 amino acids. Here the CDR3 reads CASSFNSSPNTEAFF. The CDR3 DNA is TGTGCCAGCAGTTTCAACAGTTCCCCAAACACTGAAGCTTTCTTT.

The chain carries TRBV12-3 or TRBV12-4 and TRBJ2-5; D is ambiguous. The CDR3 length is 12 residues. V was cut by 6 bases and J by 4 bases, with 9 bases left in between. CDR3 region: CASSPLIETQYF. The CDR3 DNA follows: TGTGCCAGCAGCCCCCTAATAGAGACCCAGTACTTC.

About this clonotype: The DNA is left out, because the CDR3 cannot be placed on it with certainty; the CDR3 is given as TCRdb lists it. The J gene is TRBJ2-1, the V gene TRBV27; the D call in the table, TRBD2, was not verified against the DNA. 16 amino acids form the CDR3, both terminal residues included. CDR1 MNHEY and CDR2 SMNVEV come from the germline V gene (reference sequence). This CDR3 is CASSGTSSYFGNEQFF.

This clonotype was recorded a few times. The V gene is TRBV20-1, the J gene TRBJ1-5; D is undetermined. The CDR3 is made up of 14 amino acids. Trimming shortened V by 3 bases and J by 1 base, and 10 bases separated the two germline ends. Germline values: CDR1 DFQATT, CDR2 SNEGSKA (reference sequence). CDR3 sequence reads: CSARTRGSNQPQHF. The CDR3 coding sequence is TGCAGTGCTAGGACACGTGGAAGCAATCAGCCCCAGCATTTT.

This sequence joins TRBV24-1 and TRBJ2-1; 10 bases are shared with TRBD2. CDR3 length: 19 amino acids. Germline V lookup: CDR1 KGHDR, CDR2 SFDVKD. V shed 3 bases, J shed 0 bases, and the junction held 10 bases outside the gene matches. The CDR3 loop is CATSDIHSGGTSSYNEQFF. CDR3 in DNA: TGTGCCACCAGTGATATACATAGCGGGGGGACTAGCTCCTACAATGAGCAGTTCTTC.

The V and J genes are TRBV5-1 and TRBJ2-3; the D is unclear. V was trimmed by 0 bases and J by 2 bases, leaving 10 bases between them. The CDR3 is made up of 15 amino acids. Germline CDR1 SGHRS, CDR2 YFSETQ. CDR3 loop: CASSLALAITDTQYF. CDR3 nucleotide sequence: TGCGCCAGCAGCTTGGCCTTGGCGATCACAGATACGCAGTATTTT.

The chain has TRBV15 and TRBJ2-3; TRBD2 agrees at 15 bases. The V gene's germline CDR1 is LNHNV and CDR2 YYDKDF (reference sequence). The CDR3 consists of 16 residues. The ends lost 4 bases at V and 7 bases at J; junction bases unmatched: 6. In DNA, the CDR3 is TGTGCCACCAGCAAAGGACTAGCGGGAGGGCTGTATACGCAGTATTTT. Translation: CATSKGLAGGLYTQYF.

V and J are TRBV28 and TRBJ1-2; D possibly corresponds to TRBD1 (5 bases). V was clipped by 7 bases and J by 8 bases, with 23 bases between them. This CDR3 region has 15 residues. Germline assignment: CDR1 MDHEN and CDR2 SYDVKM. The CDR3: CASNNRRVSAGGYTF. In DNA, the CDR3 is TGTGCCAGCAATAATCGCAGGGTATCTGCGGGCGGCTACACCTTC.

The chain is built from TRBV4-1 and TRBJ2-3; D remains unclear. Trimming pared 1 base from V and 6 bases from J, leaving 11 bases between. The germline V gene has CDR1 MGHRA and CDR2 YSYEKL. This CDR3 comprises 14 residues. CDR3 residues: CASSQVTLGDTQYF. CDR3 sequence (DNA): TGCGCCAGCAGCCAAGTGACCCTAGGGGATACGCAGTATTTT.

This clonotype was seen many times. The V gene is TRBV18, the J gene TRBJ2-1, with a tentative D call TRBD2 (7 bases). In germline, CDR1 is KGHSH, CDR2 LQKENI. The ends were cut back, 3 bases at V and 0 bases at J, with 15 bases in the middle. The CDR3 has 17 residues. As DNA, the CDR3 is TGTGCCAGCTCACCCCCTCGGGGGGCCAGCTCCTACAATGAGCAGTTCTTC. This gives the protein CASSPPRGASSYNEQFF.

The chain couples TRBV12-3 or TRBV12-4 to TRBJ2-7; 7 bases are a match to TRBD1. The CDR3 is 12 amino acids. J gave up 6 bases and V 2 bases, and 1 base lay outside the gene matches. The CDR3: CASSLTGAEQYV. The CDR3 DNA reads TGTGCCAGCAGTTTAACAGGGGCCGAGCAGTACGTC.